Following are 11 T cell receptor beta chains from one sample sequenced in a study of CD8 T cells in ankylosing spondylitis. TCRdb ran MiXCR on the 5' RACE reads and lists one entry per CDR3 protein. Among around 130,000 distinct CDR3 sequences listed, about 6.4% were seen once. The specimen was blood, either unsorted or a sorted T cell fraction (not recorded which). The receptors come from a male donor with ankylosing spondylitis or in good health (not recorded which).

This clonotype was seen repeatedly, ten times or more. The rearrangement uses TRBV4-1 and TRBJ2-7; D may match TRBD1 or TRBD2 (7 bases each). In germline, CDR1 is MGHRA, CDR2 YSYEKL. The CDR3 has 15 amino acids. Trimming stripped 4 bases from V and 1 base from J, with 14 bases between. CDR3 coding DNA: TGCGCCAGCAGCCGGGGAGGGACAGTTTCCTACGAGCAGTACTTC. Its translation is CASSRGGTVSYEQYF.

This clonotype was seen more than once but under ten times. The chain uses TRBV20-1 and TRBJ1-5, with D uncertain. Trimming cost V 5 bases and J 4 bases, with 6 bases left between them. Germline CDR1 is DFQATT and CDR2 is SNEGSKA (reference sequence). The CDR3 contains 11 residues. CDR3 sequence (DNA): TGCAGTGCTGGATCGAATCAGCCCCAGCATTTT. It yields the protein CSAGSNQPQHF.

This clonotype was counted many times. The chain recombines TRBV20-1 with TRBJ2-2; D is perhaps TRBD2 (6 bases). The germline gives CDR1 DFQATT, CDR2 SNEGSKA (reference sequence). The V end lost 5 bases, the J end lost 0 bases, and 13 bases lay between the germline ends. The length of the CDR3 is 15 residues. The CDR3, as DNA: TGCAGTGCTGTACGGGGCGGGGCGAACACCGGGGAGCTGTTTTTT. This translates into CSAVRGGANTGELFF.

This clonotype has a count of ten or more. V is TRBV5-1 and J is TRBJ2-5; D is perhaps TRBD1 or TRBD2 (5 bases each). V was shortened by 7 bases and J by 3 bases, with 13 bases between the two germline ends. Germline-derived CDR1 and CDR2 are SGHRS and YFSETQ. CDR3 length: 13 amino acids. The CDR3 DNA reads as TGCGCCAGCTCCCATGAGGGGAAAGAGACCCAGTACTTC. It codes for CASSHEGKETQYF.

This clonotype showed up many times. The CDR3 nucleotides read TGTGCCACGGGACCGAGGACTAGCACAGATACGCAGTATTTT. As protein: CATGPRTSTDTQYF. The chain uses TRBV12-3 or TRBV12-4 and TRBJ2-3; D possibly uses TRBD1 or TRBD2 (5 bases each). The CDR3 consists of 14 residues. Deletions cut 10 bases from V and 0 bases from J, with 14 bases between.

This clonotype was seen at least ten times. J is TRBJ1-1 and V is TRBV3-1; possibly TRBD1 for D (6 bases). CDR1 is LGHDT, CDR2 YNNKEL, per germline (reference sequence). V was trimmed by 4 bases and J by 7 bases, leaving 13 bases between them. The CDR3 has 13 amino acids. The CDR3 spells CASSPPGEREAFF. The CDR3 nucleotides read TGTGCCAGCAGCCCCCCAGGGGAACGTGAAGCTTTCTTT.

This clonotype was seen at least ten times. V and J are TRBV20-1 and TRBJ2-5, with a weak D call TRBD2 (6 bases). This CDR3 is 12 amino acids long. Germline V gene data show CDR1 as DFQATT and CDR2 as SNEGSKA (reference sequence). V shed 3 bases and J shed 5 bases, with 10 bases lying between them. CDR3 coding DNA: TGCAGTGCTAGCCTAGCGTGGGAGACCCAGTACTTC. Translating it yields CSASLAWETQYF.

This clonotype was observed at least ten times. V usage is TRBV3-1 and J usage is TRBJ2-3, with D possibly matching TRBD2 (6 bases). V was clipped by 4 bases and J by 1 base, with 9 bases between them. This CDR3 is 14 amino acids long. Germline CDR1 LGHDT, CDR2 YNNKEL (reference sequence). DNA of the CDR3: TGTGCCAGCAGCCCGGGACTGCGCACAGATACGCAGTATTTT. Protein: CASSPGLRTDTQYF.

This clonotype was counted ten times or more. This chain joins TRBV7-2 and TRBJ1-2; tentatively, D is TRBD1 (6 bases). There are 12 residues in the CDR3. Germline V gene sequence: CDR1 SGHTA, CDR2 FQGNSA. Trimming pared 4 bases from V and 8 bases from J, leaving 11 bases between. The CDR3 DNA is TGTGCCAGCAGCTCCCAGGGGAAGGGCTACACCTTC. Its protein is CASSSQGKGYTF.

This clonotype was counted ten times or more. V usage is TRBV12-3 or TRBV12-4 and J usage is TRBJ2-5; perhaps D is TRBD1 or TRBD2 (6 bases each). CDR3 size: 14 residues. Trimming stripped 4 bases from V and 4 bases from J, with 13 bases between. CDR3 region: CASSYSSGAETQYF. DNA for the CDR3: TGTGCCAGCAGTTACTCCTCGGGGGCAGAGACCCAGTACTTC.

In this sample, this clonotype turned up many times. The V call is TRBV20-1, the J call TRBJ1-6, with TRBD1 as a possible D gene (6 bases). Germline CDR1 and CDR2: DFQATT and SNEGSKA (reference sequence). The length of the CDR3 is 14 residues. V was trimmed by 5 bases and J by 7 bases, leaving 15 bases between them. This CDR3 reads CSAAPTGGNSPLHF. CDR3 bases: TGCAGTGCTGCCCCGACAGGAGGGAATTCACCCCTCCACTTT.